The source of this T cell receptor (beta chain) is a study of blood T cell repertoires in COVID-19. Study-level background: Spain, Italy and the United States supplied samples that represented acute and convalescent COVID-19.

The CDR3 covers 16 residues. From germline, CDR1 is MDHEN and CDR2 SYDVKM. The germline V and J ends were trimmed by 3 bases and 1 base, with 15 bases remaining between them. This table comes from immunoSEQ multiplex PCR, and its TCRdb copy is limited to in-frame clones, with some not included. The table has roughly 500,000 clones, approximately 85% seen once. Sequencing used peripheral blood. This sequence was found in a human donor in a cohort sampled during active COVID-19. This chain uses TRBV28 with TRBJ1-1; D uncertain. CDR3 nucleotide sequence: TGTGCCAGCAGTTTGATTTTACCCGCGGGGAACACTGAAGCTTTCTTT. It encodes CASSLILPAGNTEAFF. The variable domain in full, completed from reference TRBV28 and TRBJ1-1, reads DVKVTQSSRYLVKRTGEKVFLECVQDMDHENMFWYRQDPGLGLRLIYFSYDVKMKEKGDIPEGYSVSREKKERFSLILESASTNQTSMYLCASSLILPAGNTEAFFGQGTRLTVV.